These T cell receptor beta chains were read from a single sample in a study of radiation and T cells in renal cell carcinoma. Profiled with immunoSEQ multiplex PCR; TCRdb holds only in-frame clones, not every one. The table has 100,000 to 150,000 clones, around 80% seen once. The sequencing used blood, collected from a patient whose treatment included radiotherapy and nephrectomy. The receptors originated from a man between 45 and 60 years old with renal cell carcinoma. Each CDR3 is given with its conserved first and last residue. Each record gives: clone size, CDR3 length, V gene, J gene, D gene, CDR3 protein, CDR3 DNA. D genes are given only for firm matches. Clone size is not always given. Where it is, it says once, few, many or a class for expanded clones.

clone_size: .
cdr3_length: 15
v_call: TRBV5-1
j_call: TRBJ1-2
d_call: TRBD1
cdr3_aa: CASSLGAGGWNGYTF
cdr3_nt: TGCGCCAGCAGCTTGGGGGCAGGGGGCTGGAATGGCTACACCTTC

clone_size: .
cdr3_length: 14
v_call: TRBV2
j_call: TRBJ1-4
d_call: TRBD1
cdr3_aa: CASSPQGAGEKLFF
cdr3_nt: TGTGCCAGCAGTCCACAGGGGGCGGGGGAAAAACTGTTTTTT

clone_size: .
cdr3_length: 15
v_call: TRBV27
j_call: TRBJ2-7
d_call: .
cdr3_aa: CASSLSSGTAYEQYF
cdr3_nt: TGTGCCAGCAGTTTAAGTTCCGGGACTGCCTACGAGCAGTACTTC

clone_size: .
cdr3_length: 16
v_call: TRBV9
j_call: TRBJ1-2
d_call: .
cdr3_aa: CASSSAGPGANYGYTF
cdr3_nt: TGTGCCAGCAGCTCCGCGGGGCCAGGGGCTAACTATGGCTACACCTTC

clone_size: .
cdr3_length: 15
v_call: TRBV5-4
j_call: TRBJ1-1
d_call: TRBD1
cdr3_aa: CASSLDRGSSTEAFF
cdr3_nt: TGTGCCAGCAGCCTAGACAGGGGGAGCAGCACTGAAGCTTTCTTT

clone_size: .
cdr3_length: 16
v_call: TRBV2
j_call: TRBJ2-1
d_call: TRBD2
cdr3_aa: CASSEWAGGTYNEQFF
cdr3_nt: TGTGCCAGCAGTGAATGGGCGGGAGGGACCTACAATGAGCAGTTCTTC

clone_size: once
cdr3_length: 14
v_call: TRBV7-2
j_call: TRBJ2-7
d_call: TRBD1
cdr3_aa: CASTFDRGFDEQYF
cdr3_nt: TGTGCCAGCACCTTTGACAGGGGTTTTGACGAGCAGTACTTC

clone_size: .
cdr3_length: 10
v_call: TRBV5-7
j_call: TRBJ1-2
d_call: .
cdr3_aa: CASSLRGYTF
cdr3_nt: TGTGCCAGCAGCTTGAGGGGCTACACCTTC

clone_size: .
cdr3_length: 11
v_call: TRBV25-1
j_call: TRBJ1-1
d_call: .
cdr3_aa: CASSGTLEAFF
cdr3_nt: TGTGCCAGCTCCGGGACTCTTGAAGCTTTCTTT

clone_size: .
cdr3_length: 15
v_call: TRBV14
j_call: TRBJ2-1
d_call: TRBD2
cdr3_aa: CASSQGRGGHNEQFF
cdr3_nt: TGTGCCAGCAGCCAAGGCCGGGGGGGCCACAATGAGCAGTTCTTC

clone_size: .
cdr3_length: 14
v_call: TRBV2
j_call: TRBJ2-1
d_call: TRBD2
cdr3_aa: CASNRLAGINEQFF
cdr3_nt: TGTGCCAGCAATCGGCTAGCGGGGATCAATGAGCAGTTCTTC

clone_size: .
cdr3_length: 12
v_call: TRBV10-3
j_call: TRBJ2-1
d_call: .
cdr3_aa: CAISELVDEQFF
cdr3_nt: TGTGCCATCAGTGAGTTGGTCGATGAGCAGTTCTTC

clone_size: .
cdr3_length: 15
v_call: TRBV11-2
j_call: TRBJ1-4
d_call: TRBD1
cdr3_aa: CASSRPGQGDEKLFF
cdr3_nt: TGTGCCAGCAGCCGCCCGGGACAGGGGGATGAAAAACTGTTTTTT